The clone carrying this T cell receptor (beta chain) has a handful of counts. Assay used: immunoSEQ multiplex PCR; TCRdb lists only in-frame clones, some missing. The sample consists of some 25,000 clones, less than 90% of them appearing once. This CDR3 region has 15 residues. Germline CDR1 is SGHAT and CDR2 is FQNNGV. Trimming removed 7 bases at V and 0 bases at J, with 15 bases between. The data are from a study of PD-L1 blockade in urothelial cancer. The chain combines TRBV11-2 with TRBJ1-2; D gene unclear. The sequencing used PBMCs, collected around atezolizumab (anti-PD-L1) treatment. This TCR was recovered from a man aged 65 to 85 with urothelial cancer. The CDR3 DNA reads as TGTGCCAGCACTGTGTCGCCAACATCTAACTATGGCTACACCTTC. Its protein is CASTVSPTSNYGYTF. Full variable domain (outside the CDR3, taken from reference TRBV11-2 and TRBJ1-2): EAGVAQSPRYKIIEKRQSVAFWCNPISGHATLYWYQQILGQGPKLLIQFQNNGVVDDSQLPKDRFSAERLKGVDSTLKIQPAKLEDSAVYLCASTVSPTSNYGYTFGSGTRLTVV.